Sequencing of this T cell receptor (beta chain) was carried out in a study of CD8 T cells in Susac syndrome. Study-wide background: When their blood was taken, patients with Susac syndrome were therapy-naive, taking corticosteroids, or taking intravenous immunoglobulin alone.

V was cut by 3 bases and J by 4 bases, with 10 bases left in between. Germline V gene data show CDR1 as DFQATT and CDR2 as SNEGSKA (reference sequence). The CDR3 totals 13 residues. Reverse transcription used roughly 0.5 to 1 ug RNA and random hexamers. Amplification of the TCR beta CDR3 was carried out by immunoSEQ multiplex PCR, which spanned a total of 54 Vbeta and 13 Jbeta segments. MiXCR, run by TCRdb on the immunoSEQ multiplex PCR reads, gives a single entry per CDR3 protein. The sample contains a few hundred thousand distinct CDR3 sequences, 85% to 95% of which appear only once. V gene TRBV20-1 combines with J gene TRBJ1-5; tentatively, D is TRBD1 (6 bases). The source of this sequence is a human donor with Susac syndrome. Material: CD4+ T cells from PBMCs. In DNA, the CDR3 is TGCAGTGCTAGGAGGGGGGGGAATCAGCCCCAGCATTTT. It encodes CSARRGGNQPQHF.